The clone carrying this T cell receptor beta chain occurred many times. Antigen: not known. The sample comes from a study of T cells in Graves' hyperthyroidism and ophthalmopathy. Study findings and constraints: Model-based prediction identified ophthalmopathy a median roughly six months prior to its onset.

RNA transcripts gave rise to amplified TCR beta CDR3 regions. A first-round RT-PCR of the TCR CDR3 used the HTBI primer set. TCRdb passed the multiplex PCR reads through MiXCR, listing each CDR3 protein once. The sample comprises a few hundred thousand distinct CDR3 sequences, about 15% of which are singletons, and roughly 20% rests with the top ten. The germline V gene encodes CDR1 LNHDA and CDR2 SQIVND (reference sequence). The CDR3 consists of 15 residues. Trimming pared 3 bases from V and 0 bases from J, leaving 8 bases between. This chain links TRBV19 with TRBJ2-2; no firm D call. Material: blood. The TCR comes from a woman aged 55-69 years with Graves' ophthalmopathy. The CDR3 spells CASSISVANTGELFF. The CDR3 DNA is TGTGCCAGTAGTATTTCGGTCGCGAACACCGGGGAGCTGTTTTTT.